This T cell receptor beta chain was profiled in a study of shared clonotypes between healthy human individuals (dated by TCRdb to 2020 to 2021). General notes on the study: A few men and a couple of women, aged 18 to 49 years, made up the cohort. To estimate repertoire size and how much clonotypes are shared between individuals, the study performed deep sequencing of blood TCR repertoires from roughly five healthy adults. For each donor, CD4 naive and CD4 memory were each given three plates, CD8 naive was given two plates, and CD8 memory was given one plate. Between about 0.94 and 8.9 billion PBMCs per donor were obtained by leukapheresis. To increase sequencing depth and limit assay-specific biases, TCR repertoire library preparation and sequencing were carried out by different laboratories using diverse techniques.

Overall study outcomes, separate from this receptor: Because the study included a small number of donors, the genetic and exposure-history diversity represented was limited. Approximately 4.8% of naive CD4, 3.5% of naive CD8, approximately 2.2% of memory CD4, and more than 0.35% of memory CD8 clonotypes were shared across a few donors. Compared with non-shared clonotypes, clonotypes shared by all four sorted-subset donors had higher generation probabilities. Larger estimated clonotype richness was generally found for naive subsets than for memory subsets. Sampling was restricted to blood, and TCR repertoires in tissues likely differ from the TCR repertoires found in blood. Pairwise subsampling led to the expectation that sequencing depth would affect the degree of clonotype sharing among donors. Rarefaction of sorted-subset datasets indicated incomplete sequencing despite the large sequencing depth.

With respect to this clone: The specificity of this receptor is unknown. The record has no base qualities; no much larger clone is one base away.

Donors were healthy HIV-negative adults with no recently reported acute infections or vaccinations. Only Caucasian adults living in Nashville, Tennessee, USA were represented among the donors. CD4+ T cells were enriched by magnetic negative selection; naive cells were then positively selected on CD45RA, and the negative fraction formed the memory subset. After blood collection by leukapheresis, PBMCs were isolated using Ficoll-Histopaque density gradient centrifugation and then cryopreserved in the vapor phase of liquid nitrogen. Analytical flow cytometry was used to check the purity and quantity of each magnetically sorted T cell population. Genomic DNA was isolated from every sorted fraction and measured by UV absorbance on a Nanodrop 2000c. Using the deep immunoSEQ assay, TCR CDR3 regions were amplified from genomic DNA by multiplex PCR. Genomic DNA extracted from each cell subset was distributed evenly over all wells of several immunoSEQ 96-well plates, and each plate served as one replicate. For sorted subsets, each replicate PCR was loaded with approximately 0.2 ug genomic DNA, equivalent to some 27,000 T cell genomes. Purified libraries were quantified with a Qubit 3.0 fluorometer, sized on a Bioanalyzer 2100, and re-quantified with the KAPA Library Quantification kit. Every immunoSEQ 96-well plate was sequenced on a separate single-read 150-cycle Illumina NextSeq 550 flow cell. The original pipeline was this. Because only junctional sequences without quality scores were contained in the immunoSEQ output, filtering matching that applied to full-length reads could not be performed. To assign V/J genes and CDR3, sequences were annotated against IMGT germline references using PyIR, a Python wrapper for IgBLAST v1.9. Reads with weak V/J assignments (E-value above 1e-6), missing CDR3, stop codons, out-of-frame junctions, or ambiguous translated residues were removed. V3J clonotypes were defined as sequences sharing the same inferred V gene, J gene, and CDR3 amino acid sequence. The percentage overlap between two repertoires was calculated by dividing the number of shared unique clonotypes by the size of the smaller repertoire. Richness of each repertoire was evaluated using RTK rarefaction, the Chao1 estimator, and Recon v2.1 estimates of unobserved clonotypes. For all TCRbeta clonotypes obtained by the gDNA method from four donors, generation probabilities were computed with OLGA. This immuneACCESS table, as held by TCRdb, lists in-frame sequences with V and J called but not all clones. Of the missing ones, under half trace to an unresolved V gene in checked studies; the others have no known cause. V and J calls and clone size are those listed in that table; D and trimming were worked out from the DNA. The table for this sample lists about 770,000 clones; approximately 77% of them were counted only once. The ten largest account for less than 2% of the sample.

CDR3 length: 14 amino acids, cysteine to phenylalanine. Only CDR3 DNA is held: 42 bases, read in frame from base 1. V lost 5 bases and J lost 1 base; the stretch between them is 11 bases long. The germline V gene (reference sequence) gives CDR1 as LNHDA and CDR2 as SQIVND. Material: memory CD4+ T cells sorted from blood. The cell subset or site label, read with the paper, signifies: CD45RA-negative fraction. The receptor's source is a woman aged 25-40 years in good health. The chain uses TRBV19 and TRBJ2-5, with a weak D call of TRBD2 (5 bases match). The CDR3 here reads CASSPWAGQETQYF. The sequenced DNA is TGTGCCAGTAGTCCCTGGGCGGGCCAAGAGACCCAGTACTTC.